This T cell receptor beta chain originates from a study of vaccination and CD4 T cells after COVID-19. About the study: Ranging from 14 to 241, the interval between dose two and post-vaccine sampling had a median of 72 days. Each control was exposed to a CEFX pool, an HIV-1 Nef pool, or no peptide at all. Cells were stimulated with overlapping spike peptide pools from SARS-CoV-2, HCoV-NL63, HCoV-OC43 and HCoV-229E.

The Oncomine TCR Beta short-read assay generated sequence data from the DNA of cultured CD4+ T cells. TCRdb re-analysed the PCR reads in MiXCR, keeping a single row per CDR3 protein. Here the sample spans some 15,000 distinct CDR3 sequences, 40% to 50% being singletons. A word on this clonotype: Its antigen is not identified.

Study observations and caveats: A median of around 90% of reactive clones, in convalescent patients, became evident only post-vaccination.

The treatment denotes: roughly ten-day PBMC culture with coronavirus spike peptide pools or control peptides (ViraFEST assay). The clonotype originates from a human donor who had recovered from COVID-19. Sequenced material: CD4+ T cells from blood, cultured in vitro, taken before SARS-CoV-2 vaccination.

The CDR3 sequence: CASSPGSYNEQFF. For the CDR3, the DNA is TGTGCCAGCTCACCCGGTTCCTACAATGAGCAGTTCTTC. The genes are TRBV18 and TRBJ2-1; D unresolved. CDR3 length: 13 amino acids. Germline CDR1 reads KGHSH; CDR2 reads LQKENI. The V end lost 3 bases, the J end lost 1 base, and 4 bases lay between the germline ends.